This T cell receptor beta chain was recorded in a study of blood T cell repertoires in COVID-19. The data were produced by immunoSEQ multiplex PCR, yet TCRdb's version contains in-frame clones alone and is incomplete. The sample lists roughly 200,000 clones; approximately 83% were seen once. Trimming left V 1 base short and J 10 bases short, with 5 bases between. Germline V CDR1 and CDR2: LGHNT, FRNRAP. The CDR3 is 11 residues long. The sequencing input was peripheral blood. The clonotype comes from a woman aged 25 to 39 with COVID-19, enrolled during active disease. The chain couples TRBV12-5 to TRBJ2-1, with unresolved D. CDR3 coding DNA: TGTGCTAGTGGTTTGGGCAGGGAGCAGTTCTTC. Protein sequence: CASGLGREQFF.